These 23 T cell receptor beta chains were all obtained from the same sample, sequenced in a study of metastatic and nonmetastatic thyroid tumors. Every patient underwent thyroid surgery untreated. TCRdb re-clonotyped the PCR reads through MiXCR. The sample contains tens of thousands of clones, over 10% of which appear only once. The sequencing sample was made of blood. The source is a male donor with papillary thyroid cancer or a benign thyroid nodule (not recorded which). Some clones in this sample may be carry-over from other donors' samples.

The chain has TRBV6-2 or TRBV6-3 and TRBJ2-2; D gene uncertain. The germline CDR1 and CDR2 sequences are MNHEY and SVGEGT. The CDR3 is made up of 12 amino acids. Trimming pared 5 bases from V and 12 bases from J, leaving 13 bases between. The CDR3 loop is CASSPLVVKLFF. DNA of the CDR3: TGTGCCAGCAGTCCCCTCGTGGTAAAGCTGTTTTTT.

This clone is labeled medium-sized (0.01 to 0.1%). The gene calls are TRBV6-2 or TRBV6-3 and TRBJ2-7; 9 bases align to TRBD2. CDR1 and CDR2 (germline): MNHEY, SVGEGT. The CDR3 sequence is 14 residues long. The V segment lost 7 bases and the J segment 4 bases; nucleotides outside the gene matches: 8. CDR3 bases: TGTGCCAGCACCACACTAGCGGGCGGTTACGAGCAGTACTTC. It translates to CASTTLAGGYEQYF.

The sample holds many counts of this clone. CDR3 nucleotide sequence: TGTGCCAGCAGTGCGACAGGGGGGTCTCAGCCCCAGCATTTT. This codes for CASSATGGSQPQHF. The chain joins TRBV6-1 to TRBJ1-5; 9 nucleotides match TRBD1. The CDR3 extends over 14 amino acids. The V gene's germline CDR1 is MNHNS and CDR2 SASEGT. J gave up 6 bases and V 4 bases, and 4 bases lay outside the gene matches.

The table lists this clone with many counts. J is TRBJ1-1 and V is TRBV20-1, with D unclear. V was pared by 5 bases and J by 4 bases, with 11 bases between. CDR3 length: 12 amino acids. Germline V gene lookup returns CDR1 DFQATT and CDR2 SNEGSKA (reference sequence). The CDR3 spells CSAEQESTEAFF. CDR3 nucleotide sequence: TGCAGTGCTGAGCAGGAGAGCACTGAAGCTTTCTTT.

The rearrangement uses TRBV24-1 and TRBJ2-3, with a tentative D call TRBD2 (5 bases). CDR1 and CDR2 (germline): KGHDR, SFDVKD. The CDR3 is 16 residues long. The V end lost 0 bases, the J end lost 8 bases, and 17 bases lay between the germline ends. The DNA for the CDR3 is TGTGCCACCAGTGATTTGCAAGGTCATGAACGGGGTACGCAGTATTTT. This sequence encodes CATSDLQGHERGTQYF.

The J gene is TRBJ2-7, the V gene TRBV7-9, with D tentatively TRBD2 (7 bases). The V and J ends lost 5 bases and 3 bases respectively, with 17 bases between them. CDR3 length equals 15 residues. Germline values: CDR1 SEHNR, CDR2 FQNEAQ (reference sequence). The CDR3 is CASSPVLGGHYEQYF. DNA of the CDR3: TGTGCCAGCAGCCCAGTCTTGGGGGGGCACTACGAGCAGTACTTC.

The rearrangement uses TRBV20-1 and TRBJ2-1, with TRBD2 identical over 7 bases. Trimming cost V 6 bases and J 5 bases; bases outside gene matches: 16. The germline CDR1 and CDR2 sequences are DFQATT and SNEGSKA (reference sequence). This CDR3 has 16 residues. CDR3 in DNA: TGCAGTGCCCAAATTCGGGGGGTCAAAACGGACAATGAGCAGTTCTTC. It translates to CSAQIRGVKTDNEQFF.

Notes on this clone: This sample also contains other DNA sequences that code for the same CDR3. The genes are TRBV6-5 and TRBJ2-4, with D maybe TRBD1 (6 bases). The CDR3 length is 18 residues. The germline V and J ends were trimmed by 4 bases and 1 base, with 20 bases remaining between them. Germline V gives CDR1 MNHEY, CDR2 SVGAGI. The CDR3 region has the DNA TGTGCCAGCAGTTCCCCGAAACGCGACAGGTGGGCCAAAAACATTCAGTACTTC. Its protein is CASSSPKRDRWAKNIQYF.

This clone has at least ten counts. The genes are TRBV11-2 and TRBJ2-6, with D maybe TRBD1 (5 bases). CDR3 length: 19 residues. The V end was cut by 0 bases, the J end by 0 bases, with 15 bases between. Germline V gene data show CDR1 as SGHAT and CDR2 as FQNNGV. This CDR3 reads CASSLDLGRMGSGANVLTF. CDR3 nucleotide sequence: TGTGCCAGCAGCTTAGATCTGGGGCGAATGGGCTCTGGGGCCAACGTCCTGACTTTC.

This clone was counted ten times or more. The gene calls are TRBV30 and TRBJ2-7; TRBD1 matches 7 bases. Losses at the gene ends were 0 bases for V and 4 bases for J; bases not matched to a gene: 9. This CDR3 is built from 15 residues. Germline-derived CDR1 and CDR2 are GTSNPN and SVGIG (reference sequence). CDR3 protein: CAWSVIDRETYEQYF. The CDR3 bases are TGTGCCTGGAGTGTTATCGACAGGGAAACTTACGAGCAGTACTTC.

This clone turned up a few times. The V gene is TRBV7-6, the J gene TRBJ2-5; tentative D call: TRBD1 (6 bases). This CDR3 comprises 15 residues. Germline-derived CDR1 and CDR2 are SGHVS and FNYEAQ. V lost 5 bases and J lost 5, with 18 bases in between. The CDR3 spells CASSPQGLVRETQYF. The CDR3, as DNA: TGTGCCAGCAGCCCCCAGGGGCTTGTTAGGGAGACCCAGTACTTC. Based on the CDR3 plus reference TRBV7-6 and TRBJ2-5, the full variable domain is GAGVSQSPRYKVTKRGQDVALRCDPISGHVSLYWYRQALGQGPEFLTYFNYEAQQDKSGLPNDRFSAERPEGSISTLTIQRTEQRDSAMYRCASSPQGLVRETQYFGPGTRLLVL.

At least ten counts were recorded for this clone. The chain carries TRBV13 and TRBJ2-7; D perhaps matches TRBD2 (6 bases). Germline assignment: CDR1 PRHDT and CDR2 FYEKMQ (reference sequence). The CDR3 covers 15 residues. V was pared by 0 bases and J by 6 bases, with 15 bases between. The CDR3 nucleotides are TGTGCCAGCAGCTTAGGCGGGAGTACCCAAGGCGAGCAGTACTTC. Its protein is CASSLGGSTQGEQYF.

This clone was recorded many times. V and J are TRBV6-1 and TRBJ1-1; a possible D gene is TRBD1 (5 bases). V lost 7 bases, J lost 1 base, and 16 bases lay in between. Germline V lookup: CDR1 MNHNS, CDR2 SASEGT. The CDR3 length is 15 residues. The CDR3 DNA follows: TGTGCCAGCAATGTGGGGGGGGGGGAGAACACTGAAGCTTTCTTT. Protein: CASNVGGGENTEAFF.

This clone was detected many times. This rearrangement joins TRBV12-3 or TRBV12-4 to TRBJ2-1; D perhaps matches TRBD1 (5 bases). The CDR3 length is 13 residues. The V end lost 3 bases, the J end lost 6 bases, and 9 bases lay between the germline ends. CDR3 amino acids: CASSLGRVNEQFF. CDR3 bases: TGTGCCAGCAGTTTGGGCAGGGTCAATGAGCAGTTCTTC.

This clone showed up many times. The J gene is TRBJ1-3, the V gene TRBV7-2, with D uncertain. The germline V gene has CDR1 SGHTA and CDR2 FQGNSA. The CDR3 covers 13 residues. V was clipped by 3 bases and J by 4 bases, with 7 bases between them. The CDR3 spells CASSFPSGNTIYF. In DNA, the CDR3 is TGTGCCAGCAGCTTTCCTTCGGGAAACACCATATATTTT.

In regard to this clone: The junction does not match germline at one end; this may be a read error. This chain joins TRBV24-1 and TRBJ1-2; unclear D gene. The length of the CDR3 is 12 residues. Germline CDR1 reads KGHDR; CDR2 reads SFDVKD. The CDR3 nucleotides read TGTGCCACCAGTGATTTGGTTTTTCGCTACATCTTC. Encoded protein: CATSDLVFRYIF.

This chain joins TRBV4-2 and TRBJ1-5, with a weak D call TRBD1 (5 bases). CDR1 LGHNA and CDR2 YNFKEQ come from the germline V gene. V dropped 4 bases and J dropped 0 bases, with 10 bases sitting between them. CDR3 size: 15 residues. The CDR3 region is CASSPDSPSNQPQHF. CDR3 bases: TGTGCCAGCAGCCCCGACAGCCCTAGCAATCAGCCCCAGCATTTT.

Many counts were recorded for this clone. The CDR3 DNA sequence: TGTGCCATCAAATCTGCTAGCGTCGATGAGCAGTTCTTC. Translating it yields CAIKSASVDEQFF. The chain is built from TRBV10-3 and TRBJ2-1, with a weak D call TRBD2 (6 bases). Trimming cost V 7 bases and J 8 bases, with 15 bases left between them. The CDR3 contains 13 residues. Germline V gene lookup returns CDR1 ENHRY and CDR2 SYGVKD.

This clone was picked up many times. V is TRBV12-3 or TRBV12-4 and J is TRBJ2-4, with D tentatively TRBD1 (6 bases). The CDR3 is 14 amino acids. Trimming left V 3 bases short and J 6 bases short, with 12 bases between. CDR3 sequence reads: CASSFLGAANIQYF. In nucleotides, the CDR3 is TGTGCCAGCAGTTTTTTGGGGGCCGCAAACATTCAGTACTTC.

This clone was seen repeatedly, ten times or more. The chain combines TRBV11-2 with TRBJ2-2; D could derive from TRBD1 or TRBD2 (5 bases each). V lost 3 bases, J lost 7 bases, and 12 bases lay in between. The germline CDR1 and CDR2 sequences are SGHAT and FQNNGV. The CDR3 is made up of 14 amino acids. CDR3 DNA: TGTGCCAGCAGCTTCCTCGGTGGGGGCGGGGAGCTGTTTTTT. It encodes CASSFLGGGGELFF.

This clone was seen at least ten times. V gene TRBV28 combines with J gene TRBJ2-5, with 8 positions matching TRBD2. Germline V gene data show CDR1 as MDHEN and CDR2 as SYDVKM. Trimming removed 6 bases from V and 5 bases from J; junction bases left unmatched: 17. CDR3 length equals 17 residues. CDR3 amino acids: CASSRFSGTTQGETQYF. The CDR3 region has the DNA TGTGCCAGCAGCAGATTTAGCGGGACCACTCAGGGGGAGACCCAGTACTTC.

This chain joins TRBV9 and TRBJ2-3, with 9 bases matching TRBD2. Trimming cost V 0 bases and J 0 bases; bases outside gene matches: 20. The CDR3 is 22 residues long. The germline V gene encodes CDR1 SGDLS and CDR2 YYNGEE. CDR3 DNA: TGTGCCAGCAGCGTAGCTACGGTGACTCCTGGGGCGCTAGCGGGGAGCACAGATACGCAGTATTTT. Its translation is CASSVATVTPGALAGSTDTQYF. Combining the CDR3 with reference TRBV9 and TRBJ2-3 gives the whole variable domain DSGVTQTPKHLITATGQRVTLRCSPRSGDLSVYWYQQSLDQGLQFLIQYYNGEERAKGNILERFSAQQFPDLHSELNLSSLELGDSALYFCASSVATVTPGALAGSTDTQYFGPGTRLTVL.

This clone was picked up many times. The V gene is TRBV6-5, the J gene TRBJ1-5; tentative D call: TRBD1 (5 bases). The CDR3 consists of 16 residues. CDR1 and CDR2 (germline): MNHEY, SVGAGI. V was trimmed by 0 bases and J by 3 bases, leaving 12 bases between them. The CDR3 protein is CASSYSYRTLNQPQHF. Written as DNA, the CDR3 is TGTGCCAGCAGTTACTCCTACAGGACCCTCAATCAGCCCCAGCATTTT.